The 2 T cell receptor beta chains below all came from one sample that was sequenced in a study of T-cell memory formation after mild COVID-19. TCRdb analysed the 5' RACE reads with MiXCR anew, one entry per CDR3 protein. The repertoire consists of roughly 150,000 distinct CDR3 sequences, with over 10% occurring once and the leading ten covering approximately 3.3%. Sequenced: PBMCs or a T cell subset sorted from them (not recorded which). Receptors were obtained from a man in his late teens or twenties who had mild COVID-19 (a few samples of this study predate the infection). Cell type and time point are not known.

This clonotype has just a few counts. The genes are TRBV2 and TRBJ2-7; TRBD1 matches 8 bases. J lost 6 bases, V lost 6 bases, and 10 bases had no gene match. Germline CDR1 is SNHLY and CDR2 is FYNNEI. The CDR3 sequence is 14 residues long. The CDR3 is CASRRNLDRGEQYV. CDR3 DNA sequence: TGTGCCAGCAGACGAAACCTCGACAGGGGCGAGCAGTACGTC.

This clonotype was seen at least ten times. The chain uses TRBV5-1 and TRBJ1-5; 7 positions agree with TRBD1. Trimming removed 4 bases from V and 1 base from J; junction bases left unmatched: 5. CDR1 SGHRS and CDR2 YFSETQ come from the germline V gene. The CDR3 sequence is 15 residues long. CDR3 sequence reads: CASSDGQESNQPQHF. CDR3 bases: TGCGCCAGCAGCGACGGACAGGAAAGCAATCAGCCCCAGCATTTT.